These T cell receptor beta chains were read from a single sample in a study of post-analysis software for immune sequencing data. MiXCR, run by TCRdb on the PCR reads, gives a single entry per CDR3 protein. The table lists hundreds of thousands of distinct CDR3 sequences, approximately 45% of them singletons, with 9% to 13% in the top ten. Sequenced sample: blood. The receptor source for this set is a girl between 5 and 17 years old with multiple sclerosis. The CDR3 runs from the conserved cysteine through the conserved F or W.

v_call	cdr3_aa
TRBV4-2	CASSQNILAGGRNIQYF
TRBV6-1	CASSEATRTGNWETQYF
TRBV7-9	CASSFTRGSQEQFF
TRBV3-1	CASSQAGTGAGYEQYF
TRBV28	CASSLRGQGRLSSNQPQHF
TRBV7-2	CASSLGTSGGYEQYF
TRBV7-9	CASSLESNTEAFF
TRBV5-1	CASSLVREGPNYGYTF
TRBV12-3/TRBV12-4	CASSSTGEWANVLTF
TRBV5-1	CASSSGTSGYNEQFF
TRBV7-3	CASSSWASTEAFF
TRBV7-9	CASSPSRVQQETQYF
TRBV4-3	CASSQDRVGDNEQFF
TRBV28	CASSLGGSGRGNEQFF
TRBV9	CASSVAGAGANVLTF
TRBV28	CASSSPGTSGHNEQFF
TRBV28	CASSFFEGYTF
TRBV20-1	CSARWQIGYNEQFF
TRBV29-1	CSVALSYEQYF
TRBV20-1	CSARKREGGSNEQFF
TRBV6-1	CANRQTSNTEAFF
TRBV20-1	CSATQYQETQYF
TRBV20-1	CSARGPRSSYKQYF
TRBV6-2/TRBV6-3	CASRNGGAQETQYF
TRBV20-1	CSAPPGVAGTAYNEQFF
TRBV5-1	CASSPGLEGYTF
TRBV27	CASSLRGRADTQYF
TRBV14	CASRRTGDSYNEQFF
TRBV7-3	CASSFPGVGNEQYF
TRBV20-1	CSARLAGGISCNEQFF
TRBV6-2/TRBV6-3	CASSYYAREQFF
TRBV5-1	CASSLRTGGDEQFF
TRBV7-9	CASSLATLPYEQYF
TRBV20-1	CSARAGTLYNEQYF
TRBV11-1	CASRRVGSGPTQYF
TRBV10-3	CAISFQGDYEQYF
TRBV7-8	CASSLVGAQVNQPQHF
TRBV20-1	CSAGTGGNANQPQHF
TRBV7-3	CASSYAPGLAGGPVYNGQFF
TRBV7-2	CASKDVGSYNEQFF
TRBV5-1	CASSLPDRTDTQYF
TRBV12-3/TRBV12-4	CASRGEGYGYTF
TRBV24-1	CATSDSNRDQPQHF
TRBV28	CASSLVAGLTYEQYF
TRBV5-6	CASSLELGQSYGREQYF